Shown below are 26 T cell receptor beta chains from a single sample sequenced in a study of blood T cell repertoires in COVID-19 (TCRdb year 2020). Receptor amplification or capture employed the immunoSEQ multiplex PCR assay. This is the immuneACCESS table as TCRdb keeps it, with only in-frame sequences that have V and J called. A part of the clones is gone; compared with another copy, unresolved V genes explain less than half, and the rest is unexplained. For this sample the table gives 140,000 to 150,000 clones, of which around 84% were detected only once. Of the sample, about 40% falls within the top ten clones. The sequenced sample consisted of peripheral blood. These receptor sequences come from a human donor in a cohort sampled during active COVID-19.

CDR3 bases: TGTGCCAGTATGGTACAGGGGGCCTGGTGGACTGAAGCTTTCTTT. It encodes CASMVQGAWWTEAFF. The V and J genes are TRBV19 and TRBJ1-1, with 9 bases lining up with TRBD1. Unmatched junction bases numbered 11, after V lost 7 bases and J lost 5 bases. CDR3 size: 15 residues. Germline V CDR1 and CDR2: LNHDA, SQIVND (reference sequence).

This chain links TRBV19 with TRBJ2-2, with 9 bases matching TRBD1. The CDR3 covers 16 residues. Germline V gene data show CDR1 as LNHDA and CDR2 as SQIVND (reference sequence). With 3 bases clipped from V and 7 bases from J, the junction kept 9 bases outside the gene matches. In nucleotides, the CDR3 is TGTGCCAGTAGTATGGGATGGGACAGGGAAAGCGGGGAGCTGTTTTTT. As protein: CASSMGWDRESGELFF.

The rearrangement joins TRBV5-1 to TRBJ1-4, with D tentatively TRBD1 (6 bases). From germline, CDR1 is SGHRS and CDR2 YFSETQ. The length of the CDR3 is 15 residues. V lost 0 bases, J lost 7 bases, and 13 bases lay in between. The CDR3 is CASSLARGGGEKLFF. The CDR3 DNA sequence: TGCGCCAGCAGCTTGGCTAGAGGGGGTGGTGAAAAACTGTTTTTT.

The CDR3 spells CASSLASGGYNNEQFF. The CDR3 bases are TGTGCCAGCAGCTTAGCTAGCGGGGGGTATAACAATGAGCAGTTCTTC. This sequence joins TRBV7-2 and TRBJ2-1; TRBD2 agrees at 10 bases. The CDR3 spans 16 residues. Losses at the gene ends were 0 bases for V and 5 bases for J; bases not matched to a gene: 4. From germline, CDR1 is SGHTA and CDR2 FQGNSA.

The rearrangement uses TRBV6-5 and TRBJ1-4, with 8 bases that match TRBD1. Germline trimming cut 5 bases from V and 8 bases from J; bases unmatched to any gene: 7. This CDR3 has 14 amino acids. From germline, CDR1 is MNHEY and CDR2 SVGAGI. CDR3 loop: CASSRTGRREKLFF. CDR3 nucleotide sequence: TGTGCCAGCAGTCGGACAGGGCGGCGGGAAAAACTGTTTTTT.

The chain combines TRBV10-3 with TRBJ1-6; 10 positions match TRBD1. This CDR3 comprises 16 residues. With 1 base clipped from V and 8 bases from J, the junction kept 5 bases outside the gene matches. CDR1 ENHRY and CDR2 SYGVKD come from the germline V gene. The CDR3 region has the DNA TGTGCCATCAGTGAGTGGGGAGGACAGGGGGATTCACCCCTCCACTTT. The encoded protein is CAISEWGGQGDSPLHF.

The chain uses TRBV19 and TRBJ1-5; 12 positions agree with TRBD1. Germline loops: CDR1 LNHDA, CDR2 SQIVND (reference sequence). This CDR3 is 15 amino acids long. The V gene end was trimmed by 7 bases and the J gene end by 7 bases; junction bases not matched to a gene: 8. CDR3 coding DNA: TGTGCCAGTACCCCGGGACAGGGGGCCGGGCAGCCCCAGCATTTT. Amino acids: CASTPGQGAGQPQHF.

The genes are TRBV9 and TRBJ1-2; maybe TRBD1 (5 bases). CDR3 size: 17 residues. The germline V gene encodes CDR1 SGDLS and CDR2 YYNGEE. Trimming took off 0 bases at V and 4 bases at J, with 19 bases between the two ends. The CDR3 protein is CASSVGGGYIPSYGYTF. The CDR3 nucleotides read TGTGCCAGCAGCGTAGGGGGCGGTTACATCCCCTCCTATGGCTACACCTTC.

This clone was picked up one time. CDR3 DNA: TGTGCCACCAGCAGCCCGGGACAGGGGCTTGCAGATACGCAGTATTTT. Its protein product is CATSSPGQGLADTQYF. This sequence joins TRBV15 and TRBJ2-3; 10 bases fit TRBD1. After removal of 3 bases from V and 4 bases from J, the junction contained 7 bases not matched to a gene. CDR3 length equals 16 residues. Per the germline V gene, CDR1 is LNHNV and CDR2 is YYDKDF (reference sequence).

The sample holds one count of this clone. This sequence joins TRBV5-6 and TRBJ1-2, with D maybe TRBD1 (5 bases). Germline CDR1 SGHDT, CDR2 YYEEEE. CDR3 length equals 13 residues. The V end was cut by 4 bases, the J end by 7 bases, with 14 bases between. CDR3 in DNA: TGTGCCAGCAGCCAGACAGAATCTGCTGGCTACACCTTC. Residues: CASSQTESAGYTF.

The gene calls are TRBV27 and TRBJ1-4; 9 positions match TRBD1. This CDR3 region has 15 residues. The ends lost 6 bases at V and 7 bases at J; junction bases unmatched: 9. The germline V gene encodes CDR1 MNHEY and CDR2 SMNVEV (reference sequence). Written as DNA, the CDR3 is TGTGCCAGCAGCGATGGCGGGACAGGGAGTGAAAAACTGTTTTTT. It translates to CASSDGGTGSEKLFF.

The rearrangement links TRBV6-5 to TRBJ1-1; D ambiguous. Germline loops: CDR1 MNHEY, CDR2 SVGAGI. The CDR3 runs 12 residues. Trimming shortened V by 11 bases and J by 1 base, and 11 bases separated the two germline ends. As DNA, the CDR3 is TGTGCCTCCCGGGAGCGGAACACTGAAGCTTTCTTT. Its protein is CASRERNTEAFF.

This chain links TRBV5-4 with TRBJ2-7, with TRBD2 as a possible D gene (6 bases). This CDR3 region has 16 residues. The germline gives CDR1 SGHNT, CDR2 YYREEE (reference sequence). V was cut by 4 bases and J by 6 bases, with 23 bases left in between. The CDR3 DNA sequence: TGTGCCAGCAGCCAAGGAGGAGGGTTTAGGGTCGGCGAGCAGTACTTC. Protein sequence: CASSQGGGFRVGEQYF.

The chain uses TRBV7-8 and TRBJ2-7; 11 bases fit TRBD2. The CDR3 consists of 20 residues. Germline CDR1 SGHVS, CDR2 FQNEAQ. V dropped 2 bases and J dropped 3; count of bases not matched to a gene: 18. CDR3 in DNA: TGTGCCAGCAGCTTAAGGCCTAGCGGGGGGACCCTTGGGGGAAGCTACGAGCAGTACTTC. Translated, it gives CASSLRPSGGTLGGSYEQYF. Full variable domain (outside the CDR3, taken from reference TRBV7-8 and TRBJ2-7): GAGVSQSPRYKVAKRGQDVALRCDPISGHVSLFWYQQALGQGPEFLTYFQNEAQLDKSGLPSDRFFAERPEGSVSTLKIQRTQQEDSAVYLCASSLRPSGGTLGGSYEQYFGPGTRLTVT.

The chain employs TRBV12-3 or TRBV12-4 and TRBJ2-1; 8 nucleotides align to TRBD1. The V and J ends lost 3 bases and 5 bases, in that order; junction bases with no gene match: 0. CDR3 size: 13 residues. The CDR3 region has the DNA TGTGCCAGCAGTTTGGGACAGGACAATGAGCAGTTCTTC. It yields the protein CASSLGQDNEQFF.

V and J are TRBV5-6 and TRBJ2-5; 11 bases line up with TRBD2. J was trimmed by 3 bases and V by 0 bases; bases with no gene match: 4. The CDR3 runs 16 residues. Per the germline V gene, CDR1 is SGHDT and CDR2 is YYEEEE. The CDR3 spells CASSLAGLADKETQYF. The CDR3 DNA reads TGTGCCAGCAGCTTGGCGGGACTAGCGGACAAAGAGACCCAGTACTTC.

V and J are TRBV7-2 and TRBJ2-7; D not certain. CDR3 length: 12 residues. Trimming pared 3 bases from V and 6 bases from J, leaving 9 bases between. Germline CDR1 reads SGHTA; CDR2 reads FQGNSA. The DNA of the CDR3 is TGTGCCAGCAGCTTTGATGGGCGCGAGCAGTACTTC. It encodes CASSFDGREQYF.

The CDR3 reads CASSLVTSGGSYEQYF. The CDR3 DNA reads TGTGCCAGCAGCTTAGTCACTAGCGGGGGTTCCTACGAGCAGTACTTC. The gene calls are TRBV7-2 and TRBJ2-7, with 11 positions matching TRBD2. Looked up from germline, CDR1 is SGHTA and CDR2 is FQGNSA. CDR3 length: 16 residues. J lost 1 base, V lost 1 base, and 3 bases had no gene match.

The CDR3 nucleotides are TGTGCCAGCAGTTTAGGGGCAGAAGAGACCCAGTACTTC. Amino acid sequence: CASSLGAEETQYF. V is TRBV28 and J is TRBJ2-5; D may be TRBD1 (5 bases). The CDR3 contains 13 residues. The V and J ends lost 2 bases and 3 bases respectively, with 7 bases between them. Looked up from germline, CDR1 is MDHEN and CDR2 is SYDVKM.

This chain links TRBV2 with TRBJ2-7; 9 bases are a match to TRBD2. CDR1 is SNHLY, CDR2 FYNNEI, per germline. CDR3 length: 15 residues. J was trimmed by 0 bases and V by 6 bases; bases with no gene match: 6. CDR3 sequence (DNA): TGTGCCAGCAGGGGCCTAGCGGGGCACTCCTACGAGCAGTACTTC. It yields the protein CASRGLAGHSYEQYF. The full variable domain, its missing parts supplied by reference TRBV2 and TRBJ2-7, is EPEVTQTPSHQVTQMGQEVILRCVPISNHLYFYWYRQILGQKVEFLVSFYNNEISEKSEIFDDQFSVERPDGSNFTLKIRSTKLEDSAMYFCASRGLAGHSYEQYFGPGTRLTVT.

V is TRBV6-2 or TRBV6-3 and J is TRBJ1-1; perhaps TRBD1 as D (5 bases). CDR1 is MNHEY, CDR2 SVGEGT, per germline. V was shortened by 0 bases and J by 11 bases, with 10 bases between the two germline ends. This CDR3 is 12 amino acids long. CDR3: CASSYSGRAAFF. DNA of the CDR3: TGTGCCAGCAGTTACTCCGGCAGGGCGGCTTTCTTT.

This clone showed up just once. This chain joins TRBV7-9 and TRBJ1-1, with D unresolved. The CDR3 runs 14 residues. Germline V gene lookup returns CDR1 SEHNR and CDR2 FQNEAQ (reference sequence). Trimming removed 5 bases at V and 5 bases at J, with 15 bases between. The CDR3 sequence is CASSRTAGLTEAFF. For the CDR3, the DNA is TGTGCCAGCAGCCGGACGGCGGGATTGACTGAAGCTTTCTTT.

The rearrangement joins TRBV11-2 to TRBJ1-2; maybe TRBD1 (5 bases). This CDR3 spans 13 amino acids. The V gene lost 6 bases and the J gene lost 4 bases, with 12 bases spanning the gap. Germline CDR1 SGHAT, CDR2 FQNNGV. The CDR3 DNA reads as TGTGCCAGCAGTTGGACACCACTCTATGGCTACACCTTC. Its translation is CASSWTPLYGYTF.

J is TRBJ1-4 and V is TRBV10-3; 7 bases match TRBD1. The CDR3 is 15 amino acids. Germline V gene data show CDR1 as ENHRY and CDR2 as SYGVKD. V lost 10 bases to trimming and J lost 6 bases; unmatched junction nucleotides: 14. The CDR3 spells CATRAFWTGDEKLFF. In DNA form, the CDR3 reads TGTGCCACCAGAGCCTTCTGGACAGGCGATGAAAAACTGTTTTTT.

In its sample, this clone was seen once. The chain couples TRBV24-1 to TRBJ1-6; 7 bases align to TRBD1. CDR1 and CDR2 from the germline V gene are KGHDR and SFDVKD. CDR3 size: 15 residues. Unmatched junction bases numbered 6, after V lost 8 bases and J lost 3 bases. CDR3 DNA sequence: TGTGCCACCAAGGTGACAGGGTTCTATAATTCACCCCTCCACTTT. Translated, it gives CATKVTGFYNSPLHF.

This clone has just one count. V usage is TRBV11-3 and J usage is TRBJ1-1; TRBD1 agrees at 7 bases. V trimming: 8 bases; J trimming: 1 base; junction bases outside the gene matches: 7. Germline V gives CDR1 SGHNT, CDR2 YENEEA. This CDR3 spans 14 amino acids. The CDR3 region has the DNA TGTGCCAGCGGCCAGGGACAGAGGAACACTGAAGCTTTCTTT. It specifies CASGQGQRNTEAFF.